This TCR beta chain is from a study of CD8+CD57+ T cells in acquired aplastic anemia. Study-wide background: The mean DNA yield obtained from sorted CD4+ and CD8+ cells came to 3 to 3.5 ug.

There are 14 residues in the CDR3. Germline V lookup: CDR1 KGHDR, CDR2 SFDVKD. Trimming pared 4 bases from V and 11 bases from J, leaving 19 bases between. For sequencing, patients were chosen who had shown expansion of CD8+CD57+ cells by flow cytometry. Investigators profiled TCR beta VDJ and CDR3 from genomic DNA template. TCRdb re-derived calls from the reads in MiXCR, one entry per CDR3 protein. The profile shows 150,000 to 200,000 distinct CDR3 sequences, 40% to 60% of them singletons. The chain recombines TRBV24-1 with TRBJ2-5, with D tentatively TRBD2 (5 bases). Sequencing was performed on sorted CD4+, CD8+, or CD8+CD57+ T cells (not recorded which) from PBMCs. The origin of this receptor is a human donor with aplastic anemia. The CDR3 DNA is TGTGCCACCAGTGACCACGGACTTGGTAATGAGCAGTACTTC. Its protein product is CATSDHGLGNEQYF.